The present entry profiles one T cell receptor (beta chain) with its context. Using genomic DNA as the template, TCR beta VDJ and CDR3 profiling was carried out. A single record per CDR3 protein comes from TCRdb applying MiXCR to the reads. The sample shows 110,000 or so distinct CDR3 sequences, around 50% of them seen only once. This specimen belongs to a study of CD8+CD57+ T cells in acquired aplastic anemia. Study at large: When averaged, DNA from sorted CD4+ and CD8+ cells came to approximately 3.2 ug.

Germline V gene lookup returns CDR1 SGHRS and CDR2 YFSETQ. The CDR3 has 18 residues. V shed 2 bases, J shed 2 bases, and the junction held 7 bases outside the gene matches. This sequence originates from a human donor in good health, serving as a control. V is TRBV5-1 and J is TRBJ2-3; 14 bases are a match to TRBD2. Input material: sorted CD4+, CD8+, or CD8+CD57+ T cells (not recorded which) from PBMCs. CDR3 sequence: CASSFPTSGGDPTDTQYF. In nucleotides, the CDR3 is TGCGCCAGCAGCTTTCCGACTAGCGGGGGGGACCCCACAGATACGCAGTATTTT. The complete variable domain, with remaining parts taken from reference TRBV5-1 and TRBJ2-3, reads KAGVTQTPRYLIKTRGQQVTLSCSPISGHRSVSWYQQTPGQGLQFLFEYFSETQRNKGNFPGRFSGRQFSNSRSEMNVSTLELGDSALYLCASSFPTSGGDPTDTQYFGPGTRLTVL.